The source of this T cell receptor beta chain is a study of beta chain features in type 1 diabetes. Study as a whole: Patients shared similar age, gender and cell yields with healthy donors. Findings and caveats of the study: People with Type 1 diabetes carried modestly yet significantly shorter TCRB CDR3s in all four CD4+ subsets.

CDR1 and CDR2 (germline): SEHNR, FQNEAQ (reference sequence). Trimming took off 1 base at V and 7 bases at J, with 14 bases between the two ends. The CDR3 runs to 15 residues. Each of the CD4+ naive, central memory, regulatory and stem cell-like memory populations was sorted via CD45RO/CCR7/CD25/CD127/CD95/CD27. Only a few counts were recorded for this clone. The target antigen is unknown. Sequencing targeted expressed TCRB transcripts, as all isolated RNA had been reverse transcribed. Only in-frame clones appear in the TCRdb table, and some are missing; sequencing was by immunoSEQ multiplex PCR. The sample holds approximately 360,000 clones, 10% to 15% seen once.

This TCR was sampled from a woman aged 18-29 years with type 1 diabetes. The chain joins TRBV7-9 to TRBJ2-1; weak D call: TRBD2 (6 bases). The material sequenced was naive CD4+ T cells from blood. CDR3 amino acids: CASSLVTGGENEQFF. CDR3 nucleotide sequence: TGTGCCAGCAGCTTAGTTACCGGCGGGGAGAATGAGCAGTTCTTC. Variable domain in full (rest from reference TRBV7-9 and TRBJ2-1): DTGVSQNPRHKITKRGQNVTFRCDPISEHNRLYWYRQTLGQGPEFLTYFQNEAQLEKSRLLSDRFSAERPKGSFSTLEIQRTEQGDSAMYLCASSLVTGGENEQFFGPGTRLTVL.